One and the same sample provided the 32 T cell receptor beta chains below, sequenced in a study of cytomegalovirus exposure and HLA in healthy donors. PCR primers comprised 60 Vbeta and 13 Jbeta primers. TCRdb keeps only in-frame clones here, not all; method: immunoSEQ multiplex PCR. This repertoire shows some 170,000 clones, more than 60% found once; its top ten account for under 3%. The sample was PBMCs. These TCRs come from a human donor in good health.

V usage is TRBV7-9 and J usage is TRBJ2-3, with 8 positions matching TRBD2. The CDR3 length is 14 residues. V trimming: 7 bases; J trimming: 3 bases; junction bases outside the gene matches: 6. Germline CDR1 reads SEHNR; CDR2 reads FQNEAQ (reference sequence). The CDR3 loop is CASNTGGPTDTQYF. The CDR3 DNA follows: TGTGCCAGCAACACGGGGGGGCCAACAGATACGCAGTATTTT.

Only a few counts were recorded for this clone. The V gene is TRBV25-1, the J gene TRBJ2-7; TRBD1 aligns across 9 bases. The CDR3 length is 15 residues. Germline CDR1 and CDR2: MGHDK and SYGVNS. The trim removed 5 bases at V and 1 base at J, leaving 6 bases unmatched. CDR3 in DNA: TGTGCCAGCAGTAATGGGGGGACAGGGTCCTACGAGCAGTACTTC. Protein sequence: CASSNGGTGSYEQYF.

The chain employs TRBV7-3 and TRBJ1-1, with a weak D call TRBD1 (5 bases). Trimming cost V 1 base and J 1 base, with 13 bases left between them. The CDR3 has 16 amino acids. Germline V gene lookup returns CDR1 SGHTA and CDR2 FQGTGA. The chain's CDR3 is CASSLNRDSPNTEAFF. As DNA, the CDR3 is TGTGCCAGCAGCTTAAACCGTGACAGTCCGAACACTGAAGCTTTCTTT.

CDR3: CASSYGGESYEQYF. CDR3 DNA: TGTGCCAGCAGTTACGGGGGGGAGTCCTACGAGCAGTACTTC. The chain has TRBV6-5 and TRBJ2-5; TRBD2 matches at 7 bases. The J call could be wrong; TRBJ2-7 is a better fit for the DNA end. The length of the CDR3 is 14 residues. From germline, CDR1 is MNHEY and CDR2 SVGAGI.

The chain links TRBV27 to TRBJ2-3, with 7 nucleotides matching TRBD1. CDR3 length: 13 residues. V was pared by 3 bases and J by 6 bases, with 3 bases of the junction left unmatched. Germline CDR1 is MNHEY and CDR2 is SMNVEV (reference sequence). CDR3 protein: CASSFQTGDTQYF. In DNA form, the CDR3 reads TGTGCCAGCAGTTTCCAGACAGGGGATACGCAGTATTTT.

This clone showed up just once. This chain uses TRBV5-1 with TRBJ1-1, with 8 positions matching TRBD1. J gave up 3 bases and V 2 bases, and 6 bases lay outside the gene matches. Germline-derived CDR1 and CDR2 are SGHRS and YFSETQ. The length of the CDR3 is 15 residues. CDR3 sequence: CASSFRGLGDTEAFF. CDR3 DNA: TGCGCCAGCAGCTTCAGGGGGCTCGGAGACACTGAAGCTTTCTTT. The variable domain in full, with the rest retrieved from reference TRBV5-1 and TRBJ1-1, is KAGVTQTPRYLIKTRGQQVTLSCSPISGHRSVSWYQQTPGQGLQFLFEYFSETQRNKGNFPGRFSGRQFSNSRSEMNVSTLELGDSALYLCASSFRGLGDTEAFFGQGTRLTVV.

V is TRBV28 and J is TRBJ1-2; 7 bases match TRBD1. J was trimmed by 2 bases and V by 6 bases; bases with no gene match: 9. The CDR3 covers 15 residues. The germline V gene has CDR1 MDHEN and CDR2 SYDVKM. The CDR3 reads CASSHRDSRNYGYTF. DNA of the CDR3: TGTGCCAGCAGCCATCGGGACAGCCGAAACTATGGCTACACCTTC.

The chain links TRBV25-1 to TRBJ1-2; TRBD1 aligns across 10 bases. The J segment lost 1 base and the V segment lost 6 bases, leaving 2 bases of the junction unmatched. Per the germline V gene, CDR1 is MGHDK and CDR2 is SYGVNS. This CDR3 is built from 14 residues. The CDR3 spells CASRGTGVNYGYTF. The CDR3 region has the DNA TGTGCCAGCAGGGGGACAGGGGTTAACTATGGCTACACCTTC.

The chain recombines TRBV9 with TRBJ1-1, with 10 bases fitting TRBD1. CDR1 is SGDLS and CDR2 is YYNGEE in the germline V gene. V gave up 4 bases and J gave up 11 bases; unmatched junction bases: 11. The CDR3 runs to 14 residues. In DNA, the CDR3 is TGTGCCAGCAGCCCACCCGACAGGGGGCGACAGGCTTTCTTT. This sequence encodes CASSPPDRGRQAFF.

This clone showed up just a few times. A read error may produce the germline difference seen at one junction end. The chain employs TRBV7-9 and TRBJ2-1, with TRBD1 identical over 9 bases. The length of the CDR3 is 16 residues. Germline V gene data show CDR1 as SEHNR and CDR2 as FQNEAQ (reference sequence). The CDR3 reads CSSSLIRTGAANEQFF. DNA of the CDR3: TGTTCCAGCAGCTTAATCAGGACAGGGGCCGCCAATGAGCAGTTCTTC.

The rearrangement uses TRBV5-4 and TRBJ2-3, with 7 bases matching TRBD1. This CDR3 is 14 amino acids long. The germline gives CDR1 SGHNT, CDR2 YYREEE (reference sequence). After removal of 7 bases from V and 0 bases from J, the junction contained 5 bases not matched to a gene. The CDR3 nucleotides read TGTGCCAGCTCAAGACAGGGAAGCACAGATACGCAGTATTTT. This gives the protein CASSRQGSTDTQYF.

This chain connects TRBV2 to TRBJ2-3, with D possibly being TRBD2 (7 bases). The V and J ends lost 3 bases and 7 bases respectively, with 17 bases between them. There are 15 residues in the CDR3. Germline V lookup: CDR1 SNHLY, CDR2 FYNNEI. CDR3: CASSEPAGASHTQYF. For the CDR3, the DNA is TGTGCCAGCAGTGAGCCGGCGGGGGCCTCACATACGCAGTATTTT.

The V call is TRBV5-4, the J call TRBJ2-5; 9 bases map to TRBD2. The junction had 18 bases not matched to a gene; V was cut back by 4 bases and J by 5 bases. The CDR3 covers 18 residues. Germline V lookup: CDR1 SGHNT, CDR2 YYREEE (reference sequence). CDR3 nucleotides: TGTGCCAGCAGCCCGACTAGCGGAGGCCTTACCGCCCGCGAGACCCAGTACTTC. Translating it yields CASSPTSGGLTARETQYF. Drawing the rest from reference TRBV5-4 and TRBJ2-5, the complete variable domain is ETGVTQSPTHLIKTRGQQVTLRCSSQSGHNTVSWYQQALGQGPQFIFQYYREEENGRGNFPPRFSGLQFPNYSSELNVNALELDDSALYLCASSPTSGGLTARETQYFGPGTRLLVL.

In this sample, this clone turned up a few times. V gene TRBV10-3 combines with J gene TRBJ1-1, with 10 nucleotides matching TRBD1. After removal of 6 bases from V and 6 bases from J, the junction contained 13 bases not matched to a gene. The CDR3 extends over 16 amino acids. From germline, CDR1 is ENHRY and CDR2 SYGVKD. CDR3 in amino acids: CAIRLIGQGVGAEAFF. The CDR3 nucleotides are TGTGCCATCAGACTCATAGGACAGGGGGTCGGGGCTGAAGCTTTCTTT.

This clone has just one count. This rearrangement joins TRBV18 to TRBJ2-3; D ambiguous. Trimming left V 2 bases short and J 6 bases short, with 12 bases between. This CDR3 comprises 14 residues. CDR1 and CDR2 (germline): KGHSH, LQKENI. CDR3 nucleotide sequence: TGTGCCAGCTCACCAGGGCTCAAATGGGATACGCAGTATTTT. Its protein is CASSPGLKWDTQYF. Complete variable domain (other parts from reference TRBV18 and TRBJ2-3): NAGVMQNPRHLVRRRGQEARLRCSPMKGHSHVYWYRQLPEEGLKFMVYLQKENIIDESGMPKERFSAEFPKEGPSILRIQQVVRGDSAAYFCASSPGLKWDTQYFGPGTRLTVL.

The V gene is TRBV5-1, the J gene TRBJ1-1; D is perhaps TRBD1 (6 bases). CDR3 length: 15 amino acids. The germline V and J ends were trimmed by 4 bases and 4 bases, with 17 bases remaining between them. Per germline, CDR1 SGHRS and CDR2 YFSETQ. CDR3 loop: CASSPRVGGGTEAFF. CDR3 nucleotides: TGCGCCAGCAGCCCCCGGGTAGGGGGGGGCACTGAAGCTTTCTTT. Combining the CDR3 with reference TRBV5-1 and TRBJ1-1 gives the whole variable domain KAGVTQTPRYLIKTRGQQVTLSCSPISGHRSVSWYQQTPGQGLQFLFEYFSETQRNKGNFPGRFSGRQFSNSRSEMNVSTLELGDSALYLCASSPRVGGGTEAFFGQGTRLTVV.

V gene TRBV10-3 combines with J gene TRBJ1-5; 7 nucleotides line up with TRBD1. This CDR3 region has 14 residues. V trimming: 5 bases; J trimming: 5 bases; junction bases outside the gene matches: 6. From germline, CDR1 is ENHRY and CDR2 SYGVKD. CDR3 DNA sequence: TGTGCCATCAGTTTAACAGGGGAATATCAGCCCCAGCATTTT. Its protein product is CAISLTGEYQPQHF.

The rearrangement links TRBV2 to TRBJ2-3, with D tentatively TRBD2 (5 bases). The germline V and J ends were trimmed by 6 bases and 0 bases, with 10 bases remaining between them. This CDR3 is 14 amino acids long. Germline-derived CDR1 and CDR2 are SNHLY and FYNNEI. The chain's CDR3 is CASSLGASTDTQYF. For the CDR3, the DNA is TGTGCCAGCAGCTTGGGAGCCAGCACAGATACGCAGTATTTT.

This clone was detected once. The rearrangement links TRBV5-8 to TRBJ1-6, with no clear D. The CDR3 runs to 14 residues. The germline CDR1 and CDR2 sequences are SGHTS and YDEGEE. The V end lost 6 bases, the J end lost 1 base, and 8 bases lay between the germline ends. CDR3 protein: CASMAGSYNSPLHF. The DNA of the CDR3 is TGTGCCAGCATGGCGGGATCCTATAATTCACCCCTCCACTTT.

This clone was recorded a few times. This rearrangement joins TRBV9 to TRBJ2-2, with TRBD1 matching over 9 bases. The CDR3 has 15 residues. Trimming cost V 4 bases and J 0 bases; bases outside gene matches: 1. Germline V gives CDR1 SGDLS, CDR2 YYNGEE. The DNA for the CDR3 is TGTGCCAGCAGCCACAGGGGGCCGAACACCGGGGAGCTGTTTTTT. It specifies CASSHRGPNTGELFF. The whole variable domain, filled in from reference TRBV9 and TRBJ2-2, reads DSGVTQTPKHLITATGQRVTLRCSPRSGDLSVYWYQQSLDQGLQFLIQYYNGEERAKGNILERFSAQQFPDLHSELNLSSLELGDSALYFCASSHRGPNTGELFFGEGSRLTVL.

The genes are TRBV7-8 and TRBJ1-6; D remains unclear. The CDR3 contains 16 residues. V dropped 1 base and J dropped 9 bases, with 16 bases sitting between them. Germline CDR1 reads SGHVS; CDR2 reads FQNEAQ. The CDR3 nucleotides are TGTGCCAGCAGCTTAGGACCTCTGGATAGCGGTTCACCCCTCCACTTT. Protein product: CASSLGPLDSGSPLHF.

The rearrangement joins TRBV7-2 to TRBJ1-1, with 7 bases aligning to TRBD1. With 5 bases clipped from V and 12 bases from J, the junction kept 12 bases outside the gene matches. This CDR3 is 13 amino acids long. The germline V gene has CDR1 SGHTA and CDR2 FQGNSA. The CDR3 DNA reads as TGTGCCAGCAGCAAGAGACAGGGTAGGGAGACTTTCTTT. It translates to CASSKRQGRETFF. The full variable domain, rest sourced from reference TRBV7-2 and TRBJ1-1, is GAGVSQSPSNKVTEKGKDVELRCDPISGHTALYWYRQSLGQGLEFLIYFQGNSAPDKSGLPSDRFSAERTGGSVSTLTIQRTQQEDSAVYLCASSKRQGRETFFGQGTRLTVV.

This chain uses TRBV6-5 with TRBJ2-7; 7 bases line up with TRBD1. The germline gives CDR1 MNHEY, CDR2 SVGAGI. Unmatched junction bases numbered 5, after V lost 0 bases and J lost 3 bases. The CDR3 has 15 residues. The CDR3 DNA follows: TGTGCCAGCAGTTACTCCGGACAGGCTTACTACGAGCAGTACTTC. Encoded protein: CASSYSGQAYYEQYF.

This clone occurred a few times. The chain uses TRBV5-4 and TRBJ2-4; possible D gene TRBD2, 6 bases. CDR1 SGHNT and CDR2 YYREEE come from the germline V gene (reference sequence). The germline V and J ends were trimmed by 2 bases and 3 bases, with 12 bases remaining between them. The CDR3 contains 15 residues. CDR3: CASSLEEGGKNIQYF. The CDR3 DNA reads as TGTGCCAGCAGCTTAGAGGAGGGAGGCAAAAACATTCAGTACTTC.

V usage is TRBV11-2 and J usage is TRBJ1-2; D not resolved. The CDR3 spans 12 residues. CDR1 and CDR2 from the germline V gene are SGHAT and FQNNGV. V shed 4 bases and J shed 1 base, with 4 bases lying between them. Written as DNA, the CDR3 is TGTGCCAGCAGCTCTCGTAACTATGGCTACACCTTC. Translation gives CASSSRNYGYTF.

V gene TRBV5-8 combines with J gene TRBJ2-2, with no clear D. V was pared by 0 bases and J by 2 bases, with 5 bases between. The CDR3 contains 14 residues. Germline V gene sequence: CDR1 SGHTS, CDR2 YDEGEE. The CDR3 DNA follows: TGTGCCAGCAGCTTGGACAGCAACACCGGGGAGCTGTTTTTT. Its translation is CASSLDSNTGELFF.

CDR3 sequence: CASSLVQGRSYTF. The CDR3 DNA reads TGTGCCAGCAGCTTAGTACAGGGCCGGAGCTACACCTTC. The rearrangement uses TRBV7-8 and TRBJ1-2; the D gene is possibly TRBD1 (6 bases). CDR1 is SGHVS, CDR2 FQNEAQ, per germline. This CDR3 has 13 amino acids. The germline V and J ends were trimmed by 1 base and 9 bases, with 12 bases remaining between them. The variable domain in full, with the rest retrieved from reference TRBV7-8 and TRBJ1-2, is GAGVSQSPRYKVAKRGQDVALRCDPISGHVSLFWYQQALGQGPEFLTYFQNEAQLDKSGLPSDRFFAERPEGSVSTLKIQRTQQEDSAVYLCASSLVQGRSYTFGSGTRLTVV.

The genes are TRBV9 and TRBJ1-5; no clear D. CDR1 is SGDLS, CDR2 YYNGEE, per germline. This CDR3 has 15 amino acids. Trimming removed 0 bases at V and 0 bases at J, with 7 bases between. The CDR3 spells CASSVGSYSNQPQHF. CDR3 nucleotide sequence: TGTGCCAGCAGCGTAGGGAGCTATAGCAATCAGCCCCAGCATTTT.

The genes are TRBV12-5 and TRBJ2-3; D remains unclear. Germline V gene sequence: CDR1 LGHNT, CDR2 FRNRAP. CDR3 length: 13 residues. With 3 bases removed from V and 2 bases from J, the gap between germline ends came to 6 bases. The CDR3 spells CASGFDSTDTQYF. For the CDR3, the DNA is TGTGCTAGTGGTTTCGACTCCACAGATACGCAGTATTTT.

The chain has TRBV5-1 and TRBJ1-1, with D hard to call. In germline, CDR1 is SGHRS, CDR2 YFSETQ. Deletions cut 0 bases from V and 1 base from J, with 4 bases between. The CDR3 extends over 13 amino acids. CDR3 nucleotides: TGCGCCAGCAGCTTGGGAGCGAACACTGAAGCTTTCTTT. Residues: CASSLGANTEAFF.

V gene TRBV6-5 combines with J gene TRBJ2-7; 12 bases are shared with TRBD1. V gave up 6 bases and J gave up 6 bases; unmatched junction bases: 6. The CDR3 extends over 14 amino acids. Germline CDR1 is MNHEY and CDR2 is SVGAGI. The CDR3 region has the DNA TGTGCCAGCAGCGGGGGACAGGGGGCGCCCGAGCAGTACTTC. Its translation: CASSGGQGAPEQYF.

This sequence joins TRBV9 and TRBJ2-1; TRBD2 might be the D (7 bases). V dropped 4 bases and J dropped 5 bases, with 28 bases sitting between them. Germline CDR1 is SGDLS and CDR2 is YYNGEE. The length of the CDR3 is 19 residues. DNA for the CDR3: TGTGCCAGCAGCACTACAGGGAGGGAGACCCTAACTGGGGACAATGAGCAGTTCTTC. Encoded protein: CASSTTGRETLTGDNEQFF.